Listed below are T cell receptor beta chains from one sample, sequenced in a study of CD4 T cells in relation to SARS-CoV-2 and coronaviruses. Data came from immunoSEQ multiplex PCR; TCRdb stores just in-frame clones and leaves some out. The sample yields 20,000 to 25,000 clones, around 68% seen once. No antigen has been assigned to these receptors. The specimen was CD4+ T cells from PBMCs, cultured in vitro. The receptors were gathered from a human donor in good health. The CDR3 runs from the conserved cysteine through the conserved F or W. A D gene is named only where the DNA matches it firmly. Part of the rows lack a size; the others show once, few, many or a class for expanded clones.

d_call j_call clone_size v_call cdr3_aa cdr3_nt
- TRBJ2-2 few TRBV11-3 CASSGGGTNTGELFF TGTGCCAGCTCCGGGGGCGGTACGAACACCGGGGAGCTGTTTTTT
- TRBJ1-5 few TRBV6-2/TRBV6-3 CASSSRAGVGNQPQHF TGTGCCAGCAGTTCCCGAGCGGGGGTCGGGAATCAGCCCCAGCATTTT
- TRBJ2-7 - TRBV7-8 CASSLEPNRAYEQYF TGTGCCAGCAGCTTAGAGCCGAACAGAGCCTACGAGCAGTACTTC
TRBD1 TRBJ2-7 - TRBV5-1 CASTGQGAYEQYF TGCGCCAGCACAGGACAGGGGGCTTACGAGCAGTACTTC
- TRBJ2-7 - TRBV16 CASSQYMDYEQYF TGTGCCAGCAGCCAATATATGGACTACGAGCAGTACTTC
- TRBJ2-7 - TRBV4-2 CASSQDSSPDYEQYF TGTGCCAGCAGCCAAGATTCCAGTCCCGATTACGAGCAGTACTTC
- TRBJ2-7 - TRBV6-2/TRBV6-3 CASSYSTQGPKQYF TGTGCCAGCAGTTACTCCACACAGGGTCCCAAGCAGTACTTC
- TRBJ1-6 few TRBV9 CASSVEGPSPLHF TGTGCCAGCAGCGTAGAAGGGCCGTCACCCCTCCACTTT
- TRBJ1-1 - TRBV14 CASSQVGGMNTEAFF TGTGCCAGCAGCCAAGTGGGGGGCATGAACACTGAAGCTTTCTTT
- TRBJ1-4 - TRBV6-5 CASKSNEKLFF TGTGCCAGCAAAAGTAATGAAAAACTGTTTTTT
- TRBJ2-1 - TRBV11-3 CASSPGMGLSSYNEQFF TGTGCCAGCAGCCCAGGGATGGGCCTGAGCTCCTACAATGAGCAGTTCTTC
- TRBJ2-7 - TRBV7-6 CASSLATYGGGAERYLREQYF TGTGCCAGCAGCTTAGCCACCTACGGGGGCGGTGCGGAGAGATACCTACGAGAGCAGTACTTC
- TRBJ2-3 - TRBV6-5 CASRLTDTQYF TGTGCCAGCAGGCTCACAGATACGCAGTATTTT
TRBD2 TRBJ2-7 few TRBV9 CASSSGLAGVYEQYF TGTGCCAGCAGCTCGGGACTAGCGGGAGTTTACGAGCAGTACTTC
- TRBJ1-1 - TRBV6-2/TRBV6-3 CASSKTGGYAFF TGTGCCAGCAGTAAAACAGGAGGGTACGCTTTCTTT
TRBD1 TRBJ1-5 few TRBV19 CASSTRQGAGVGNQPQHF TGTGCCAGTAGTACTAGACAGGGGGCGGGTGTGGGCAATCAGCCCCAGCATTTT
TRBD1 TRBJ1-2 - TRBV4-1 CASSRDPGTGNGYTF TGCGCCAGCAGCCGAGACCCCGGGACAGGCAATGGCTACACCTTC
- TRBJ1-5 - TRBV19 CASNTVNQPQHF TGTGCCAGTAACACCGTCAATCAGCCCCAGCATTTT
- TRBJ2-7 - TRBV6-5 CASSRQVAYEQYF TGTGCCAGCAGTCGACAGGTTGCCTACGAGCAGTACTTC
TRBD2 TRBJ2-7 - TRBV18 CASSPGMLAGALEQYF TGTGCCAGCTCACCGGGGATGCTAGCGGGAGCTCTCGAGCAGTACTTC
- TRBJ1-6 - TRBV9 CASSPRGFANSPLHF TGTGCCAGCAGCCCCAGGGGCTTCGCGAATTCACCCCTCCACTTT
TRBD1 TRBJ1-5 - TRBV5-1 CASSISDRLNQPQHF TGCGCCAGCAGCATTTCGGACAGGTTGAATCAGCCCCAGCATTTT
- TRBJ2-4 - TRBV12-3/TRBV12-4 CASSLITNIQYF TGTGCCAGCAGTTTAATAACGAACATTCAGTACTTC
- TRBJ1-1 - TRBV27 CASSLYLRSSGSTEAFF TGTGCCAGCAGTTTATATTTACGGTCCTCGGGGTCCACTGAAGCTTTCTTT
TRBD1 TRBJ2-7 - TRBV30 CASIQDRVGEQYF TGTGCCTCGATCCAGGACAGGGTGGGCGAGCAGTACTTC
- TRBJ2-4 - TRBV6-5 CASSYLLGYIQYF TGTGCCAGCAGTTACTTGTTGGGCTACATTCAGTACTTC
- TRBJ2-4 - TRBV4-1 CASSQGIPRGGAKNIQYF TGCGCCAGCAGCCAGGGCATTCCCCGAGGGGGAGCCAAAAACATTCAGTACTTC